One sample yielded the 29 T cell receptor beta chains listed below, sequenced in a study of T cell repertoires in cytomegalovirus infection. Using its own MiXCR run on the reads, TCRdb lists one record per CDR3 protein. The table shows hundreds of thousands of distinct CDR3 sequences, with 9.6% occurring only once. The specimen was PBMCs. The source is a human donor in good health (CMV status not recorded). Some clones in this sample may be carry-over from other donors' samples.

Ten or more counts support this clonotype. The chain combines TRBV28 with TRBJ1-5, with 10 nucleotides matching TRBD1. V was pared by 5 bases and J by 4 bases, with 11 bases of the junction left unmatched. This CDR3 has 17 amino acids. The germline V gene has CDR1 MDHEN and CDR2 SYDVKM. The CDR3 region has the DNA TGTGCCAGCAGTGTCGTAGGGACAGGGGTTGAGAATCAGCCCCAGCATTTT. Protein sequence: CASSVVGTGVENQPQHF.

The J gene is TRBJ2-2, the V gene TRBV11-3, with unresolved D. V gave up 3 bases and J gave up 6 bases, with 14 bases separating them. The V gene's germline CDR1 is SGHNT and CDR2 YENEEA. The CDR3 contains 15 residues. In DNA, the CDR3 is TGTGCCAGCAGCTTCTCTTGGACCCCTGCCGGGGAGCTGTTTTTT. It is translated as CASSFSWTPAGELFF.

CDR3 region: CSVAPDRVAYEQYF. CDR3 coding DNA: TGCAGCGTTGCCCCGGACAGGGTGGCCTACGAGCAGTACTTC. This sequence joins TRBV29-1 and TRBJ2-7; TRBD1 aligns across 8 bases. CDR1 is SQVTM, CDR2 ANQGSEA, per germline. V trimming: 4 bases; J trimming: 2 bases; junction bases outside the gene matches: 7. The CDR3 covers 14 residues.

This clonotype has ten or more counts. The V call is TRBV7-9, the J call TRBJ1-1; 8 bases agree with TRBD1. Germline lookup yields CDR1 SEHNR and CDR2 FQNEAQ (reference sequence). The CDR3 has 14 residues. V dropped 3 bases and J dropped 6; count of bases not matched to a gene: 6. This CDR3 reads CASSFVQGAAEAFF. In DNA, the CDR3 is TGTGCCAGCAGCTTTGTGCAGGGGGCTGCTGAAGCTTTCTTT.

This clonotype was counted at least ten times. This chain connects TRBV7-2 to TRBJ2-1, with D unclear. Trimming left V 2 bases short and J 5 bases short, with 10 bases between. This CDR3 has 14 residues. Germline V lookup: CDR1 SGHTA, CDR2 FQGNSA. CDR3 amino acids: CASSLLRSNNEQFF. Here the CDR3 DNA reads TGTGCCAGCAGCTTACTTCGTAGTAACAATGAGCAGTTCTTC. Together with reference TRBV7-2 and TRBJ2-1, the CDR3 gives the full variable domain: GAGVSQSPSNKVTEKGKDVELRCDPISGHTALYWYRQSLGQGLEFLIYFQGNSAPDKSGLPSDRFSAERTGGSVSTLTIQRTQQEDSAVYLCASSLLRSNNEQFFGPGTRLTVL.

This clonotype turned up a few times. The J gene is TRBJ2-1, the V gene TRBV20-1, with no clear D. The CDR3 extends over 13 amino acids. Trimming took off 8 bases at V and 1 base at J, with 12 bases between the two ends. In germline, CDR1 is DFQATT, CDR2 SNEGSKA (reference sequence). In nucleotides, the CDR3 is TGCAGTCCGCGACCTGAATCCTACAATGAGCAGTTCTTC. Amino acid sequence: CSPRPESYNEQFF.

The sample holds many counts of this clonotype. This chain joins TRBV4-1 and TRBJ2-7, with 8 positions matching TRBD1. The CDR3 contains 17 residues. Germline CDR1 reads MGHRA; CDR2 reads YSYEKL. The trim removed 0 bases at V and 2 bases at J, leaving 9 bases unmatched. The CDR3 spells CASSQDHRTGRTYEQYF. The CDR3 coding sequence is TGCGCCAGCAGCCAAGATCACAGGACAGGGAGAACCTACGAGCAGTACTTC.

V gene TRBV20-1 combines with J gene TRBJ2-7; D possibly corresponds to TRBD2 (5 bases). CDR1 and CDR2 (germline): DFQATT, SNEGSKA (reference sequence). The CDR3 extends over 13 amino acids. The V and J ends lost 4 bases and 0 bases respectively, with 10 bases between them. DNA of the CDR3: TGCAGTGCTATTAGCGAAAACTCCTACGAGCAGTACTTC. It specifies CSAISENSYEQYF.

This clonotype occurred many times. Written as DNA, the CDR3 is TGTGCCAGCAGCCCTACTAATCCGGAAGGCTCCTACAATGAGCAGTTCTTC. Translation: CASSPTNPEGSYNEQFF. V is TRBV7-9 and J is TRBJ2-1; D ambiguous. V lost 5 bases, J lost 0 bases, and 17 bases lay in between. The CDR3 has 17 residues. The germline V gene has CDR1 SEHNR and CDR2 FQNEAQ (reference sequence). The whole variable domain, remainder taken from reference TRBV7-9 and TRBJ2-1, is DTGVSQNPRHKITKRGQNVTFRCDPISEHNRLYWYRQTLGQGPEFLTYFQNEAQLEKSRLLSDRFSAERPKGSFSTLEIQRTEQGDSAMYLCASSPTNPEGSYNEQFFGPGTRLTVL.

This clonotype has just a few counts. V and J are TRBV5-1 and TRBJ1-1, with TRBD1 matching 9 bases. Germline V lookup: CDR1 SGHRS, CDR2 YFSETQ. Germline trimming cut 3 bases from V and 1 base from J; bases unmatched to any gene: 10. The CDR3 spans 17 residues. DNA for the CDR3: TGCGCCAGCAGCTCCAGGACAGGGGCACGCTCGAACACTGAAGCTTTCTTT. Translation gives CASSSRTGARSNTEAFF.

The chain joins TRBV11-2 to TRBJ1-5; no reliable D call. CDR1 is SGHAT and CDR2 is FQNNGV in the germline V gene. The CDR3 is 15 residues long. The V gene lost 0 bases and the J gene lost 2 bases, with 8 bases spanning the gap. The CDR3 region is CASSLEYQGNQPQHF. The CDR3 DNA reads as TGTGCCAGCAGCTTAGAATATCAGGGCAATCAGCCCCAGCATTTT. The complete variable domain, with remaining parts taken from reference TRBV11-2 and TRBJ1-5, reads EAGVAQSPRYKIIEKRQSVAFWCNPISGHATLYWYQQILGQGPKLLIQFQNNGVVDDSQLPKDRFSAERLKGVDSTLKIQPAKLEDSAVYLCASSLEYQGNQPQHFGDGTRLSIL.

This clonotype has a count of ten or more. The V and J genes are TRBV7-2 and TRBJ1-1, with D unclear. Trimming took off 2 bases at V and 4 bases at J, with 14 bases between the two ends. In germline, CDR1 is SGHTA, CDR2 FQGNSA. The CDR3 consists of 15 residues. CDR3 nucleotides: TGTGCCAGCAGCTTAAGGACCGGTCAGAGCACTGAAGCTTTCTTT. The encoded protein is CASSLRTGQSTEAFF.

This clonotype has at least ten counts. The V call is TRBV27, the J call TRBJ1-6; TRBD1 is a possible D gene (6 bases). V dropped 8 bases and J dropped 7 bases, with 9 bases sitting between them. This CDR3 is built from 12 residues. Germline-derived CDR1 and CDR2 are MNHEY and SMNVEV (reference sequence). The CDR3 is CASGQINSPLHF. The CDR3 nucleotides are TGTGCCAGCGGACAGATCAATTCACCCCTCCACTTT.

Note on this clonotype: One base away lies a much larger clone, so this may be a sequencing read error. The CDR3 DNA sequence: TGCAGTCGGCGTACTAGCGGTGGGGCGGGTGAGCAGTACTTC. Translated, it gives CSRRTSGGAGEQYF. The chain employs TRBV20-1 and TRBJ2-1; 8 bases fit TRBD2. Gene TRBJ2-7 matches the end of the DNA better, so the J call may be wrong. The CDR3 extends over 14 amino acids. Germline CDR1 and CDR2: DFQATT and SNEGSKA (reference sequence).

The chain carries TRBV29-1 and TRBJ2-3; D is unclear. Trimming stripped 4 bases from V and 1 base from J, with 9 bases between. This CDR3 is 13 amino acids long. Germline V gives CDR1 SQVTM, CDR2 ANQGSEA. DNA for the CDR3: TGCAGCGTTGGTGGCGGTCGCACAGATACGCAGTATTTT. It specifies CSVGGGRTDTQYF.

The gene calls are TRBV27 and TRBJ2-7, with unresolved D. Trimming pared 7 bases from V and 0 bases from J, leaving 7 bases between. There are 12 residues in the CDR3. The germline V gene has CDR1 MNHEY and CDR2 SMNVEV (reference sequence). CDR3 in DNA: TGTGCCAGCAAGGACCTCTCCTACGAGCAGTACTTC. This codes for CASKDLSYEQYF.

This clonotype was found many times. The chain has TRBV29-1 and TRBJ2-2, with no clear D. Germline lookup yields CDR1 SQVTM and CDR2 ANQGSEA. V gave up 4 bases and J gave up 0 bases, with 9 bases separating them. The CDR3 length is 14 residues. CDR3 sequence: CSVGTGSNTGELFF. The CDR3 nucleotides are TGCAGCGTTGGTACGGGTTCGAACACCGGGGAGCTGTTTTTT.

In this sample, this clonotype turned up many times. The rearrangement joins TRBV6-4 to TRBJ2-3; 10 bases fit TRBD2. From germline, CDR1 is MRHNA and CDR2 SNTAGT. The CDR3 is 15 amino acids. V lost 6 bases to trimming and J lost 2 bases; unmatched junction nucleotides: 5. CDR3 region: CASSISGGNTDTQYF. CDR3 bases: TGTGCCAGCAGCATTAGCGGGGGGAACACAGATACGCAGTATTTT.

The V call is TRBV6-1, the J call TRBJ1-5, with D perhaps TRBD1 (6 bases). Germline V gene lookup returns CDR1 MNHNS and CDR2 SASEGT. Deletions cut 5 bases from V and 3 bases from J, with 11 bases between. This CDR3 has 14 residues. This chain's CDR3 is CASSMTGVNQPQHF. The CDR3 DNA sequence: TGTGCCAGCAGTATGACAGGCGTCAATCAGCCCCAGCATTTT.

This clonotype was recorded many times. The V gene is TRBV29-1, the J gene TRBJ2-6; 13 bases line up with TRBD2. Germline loops: CDR1 SQVTM, CDR2 ANQGSEA. Germline trimming cut 6 bases from V and 4 bases from J; bases unmatched to any gene: 9. The CDR3 has 17 amino acids. CDR3 region: CSVMTSGGTGGANVLTF. Here the CDR3 DNA reads TGCAGCGTAATGACTAGCGGGGGGACGGGCGGGGCCAACGTCCTGACTTTC.

The CDR3 region has the DNA TGCGCCAGCAGCTTGGCCGCGACAGCTTATGGCTACACCTTC. Translated: CASSLAATAYGYTF. The J gene is TRBJ1-2, the V gene TRBV5-1, with D perhaps matching TRBD1 (5 bases). The CDR3 totals 14 residues. Germline V lookup: CDR1 SGHRS, CDR2 YFSETQ. V was trimmed by 0 bases and J by 5 bases, leaving 11 bases between them.

Notes on this clonotype: A much larger clone differs by one base, so this may be a read error. The V and J genes are TRBV5-1 and TRBJ2-3; no firm D call. Trimming took 2 bases from V and 6 from J, leaving 16 bases between them. CDR1 and CDR2 from the germline V gene are SGHRS and YFSETQ. The CDR3 is made up of 15 amino acids. The CDR3 DNA follows: TGCGCCAGCAGCTTTAGCAGCCCTGTCGGGGATACGCAGTATTTT. Translating it yields CASSFSSPVGDTQYF.

This clonotype appeared a few times. CDR3 nucleotide sequence: TGTGCCAGCAGTTACTCGTTGACAGGGGGCGCCGATGGCTACACCTTC. This translates into CASSYSLTGGADGYTF. J is TRBJ1-2 and V is TRBV6-6; 10 bases fit TRBD1. Germline V gene data show CDR1 as MNHNY and CDR2 as SVGAGI (reference sequence). The CDR3 is made up of 16 amino acids. V trimming: 0 bases; J trimming: 6 bases; junction bases outside the gene matches: 7.

This clonotype was detected ten times or more. This chain connects TRBV6-2 or TRBV6-3 to TRBJ2-5; 12 bases map to TRBD2. With V trimmed by 6 bases and J by 3 bases, 8 bases remained unmatched. This CDR3 is 16 amino acids long. In germline, CDR1 is MNHEY, CDR2 SVGEGT. CDR3 protein: CASSGLRLAGEETQYF. In DNA form, the CDR3 reads TGTGCCAGCAGCGGACTCCGACTAGCGGGGGAAGAGACCCAGTACTTC.

Comment on this clonotype: It may be a read error: a sequence one base away is much more abundant. The conserved closing phenylalanine or tryptophan is absent in this CDR3, likely reflecting a read error. This chain uses TRBV6-5 with TRBJ2-5, with TRBD1 matching 9 bases. After removal of 5 bases from V and 5 bases from J, the junction contained 9 bases not matched to a gene. Germline V gives CDR1 MNHEY, CDR2 SVGAGI. The CDR3 is 15 amino acids. Here the CDR3 DNA reads TGTGCCAGCAGTCAGGACAGGGGCTTGGGGGAGACCCAGTACCTC. Residues: CASSQDRGLGETQYL.

The V call is TRBV3-1, the J call TRBJ2-7, with D unresolved. Germline-derived CDR1 and CDR2 are LGHDT and YNNKEL (reference sequence). The CDR3 is 13 amino acids. The V end was cut by 0 bases, the J end by 3 bases, with 6 bases between. The CDR3 DNA follows: TGTGCCAGCAGCCAAGATCTACGCTACGAGCAGTACTTC. The encoded protein is CASSQDLRYEQYF.

This chain links TRBV28 with TRBJ2-7; D uncertain. The germline CDR1 and CDR2 sequences are MDHEN and SYDVKM. The CDR3 totals 16 residues. V lost 6 bases and J 0 bases, leaving 18 bases between the germline ends. This chain's CDR3 is CASSSAGQLSSYEQYV. In nucleotides, the CDR3 is TGTGCCAGCAGCAGCGCCGGGCAGTTAAGCTCCTACGAGCAGTACGTC.

This clonotype was observed many times. This chain links TRBV7-9 with TRBJ1-2; 8 bases map to TRBD1. The germline CDR1 and CDR2 sequences are SEHNR and FQNEAQ (reference sequence). This CDR3 has 14 residues. Unmatched junction bases numbered 3, after V lost 0 bases and J lost 6 bases. The CDR3 reads CASSLATGGNGYTF. CDR3 sequence (DNA): TGTGCCAGCAGCTTAGCAACAGGGGGAAATGGCTACACCTTC. Full variable domain (missing parts from reference TRBV7-9 and TRBJ1-2): DTGVSQNPRHKITKRGQNVTFRCDPISEHNRLYWYRQTLGQGPEFLTYFQNEAQLEKSRLLSDRFSAERPKGSFSTLEIQRTEQGDSAMYLCASSLATGGNGYTFGSGTRLTVV.

There are many counts of this clonotype. This chain connects TRBV7-2 to TRBJ1-2; a weak D match, TRBD1 (6 bases). The CDR3 has 13 amino acids. In germline, CDR1 is SGHTA, CDR2 FQGNSA. Deletions cut 7 bases from V and 2 bases from J, with 11 bases between. CDR3 in amino acids: CASTLTGNYGYTF. CDR3 in DNA: TGTGCCAGCACCTTGACAGGCAACTATGGCTACACCTTC.